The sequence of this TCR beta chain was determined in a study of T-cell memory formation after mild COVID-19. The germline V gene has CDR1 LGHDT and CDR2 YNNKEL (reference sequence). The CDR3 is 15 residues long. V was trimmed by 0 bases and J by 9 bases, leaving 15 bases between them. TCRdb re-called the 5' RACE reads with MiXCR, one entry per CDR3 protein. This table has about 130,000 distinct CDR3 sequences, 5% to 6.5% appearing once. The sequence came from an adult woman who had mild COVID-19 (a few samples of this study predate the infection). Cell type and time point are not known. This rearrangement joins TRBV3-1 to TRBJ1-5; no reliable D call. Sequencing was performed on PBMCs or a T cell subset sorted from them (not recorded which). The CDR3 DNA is TGTGCCAGCAGCCAAGATAACGGATCGAAGTGGCCCCAGCATTTT. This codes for CASSQDNGSKWPQHF. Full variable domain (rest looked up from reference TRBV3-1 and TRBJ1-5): DTAVSQTPKYLVTQMGNDKSIKCEQNLGHDTMYWYKQDSKKFLKIMFSYNNKELIINETVPNRFSPKSPDKAHLNLHINSLELGDSAVYFCASSQDNGSKWPQHFGDGTRLSIL.